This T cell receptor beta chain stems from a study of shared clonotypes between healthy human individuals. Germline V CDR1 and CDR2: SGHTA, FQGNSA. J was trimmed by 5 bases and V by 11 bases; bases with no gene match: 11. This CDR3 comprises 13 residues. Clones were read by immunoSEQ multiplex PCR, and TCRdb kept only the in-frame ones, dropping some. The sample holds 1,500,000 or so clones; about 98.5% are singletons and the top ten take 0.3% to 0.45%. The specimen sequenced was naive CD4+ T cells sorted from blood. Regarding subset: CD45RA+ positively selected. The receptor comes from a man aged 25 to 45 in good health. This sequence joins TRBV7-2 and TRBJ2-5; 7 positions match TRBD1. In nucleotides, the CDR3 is TGTGCCGGGGGAACAGGGGTTGGGGAGACCCAGTACTTC. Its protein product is CAGGTGVGETQYF.